Listed here are 15 T cell receptor beta chains from one sample, sequenced in a study of blood T cell repertoires in COVID-19. Sequencing was performed with immunoSEQ multiplex PCR; in TCRdb, only in-frame clones are kept and a portion is missing. The sample has approximately 89,000 clones, roughly 80% seen once. The sequenced sample was peripheral blood. The source of these receptors is a human donor in a cohort sampled during active COVID-19.

Only a few counts were recorded for this clone. This chain joins TRBV24-1 and TRBJ2-2; TRBD1 agrees at 8 bases. Per the germline V gene, CDR1 is KGHDR and CDR2 is SFDVKD. Trimming cost V 4 bases and J 4 bases; bases outside gene matches: 19. This CDR3 spans 20 amino acids. CDR3 loop: CATSESRGRIKLAGTGELFF. The CDR3 DNA reads TGTGCCACCAGTGAGTCCAGGGGGCGTATAAAGTTGGCGGGCACCGGGGAGCTGTTTTTT.

This chain links TRBV6-2 or TRBV6-3 with TRBJ2-7; D possibly corresponds to TRBD1 (5 bases). Trimming left V 3 bases short and J 5 bases short, with 11 bases between. Germline V gives CDR1 MNHEY, CDR2 SVGEGT. CDR3 length equals 13 residues. The CDR3 protein is CASSYDSTDEQYF. The CDR3 DNA reads as TGTGCCAGCAGTTATGACAGTACGGACGAGCAGTACTTC.

The chain has TRBV4-1 and TRBJ1-4; 7 nucleotides align to TRBD1. This CDR3 spans 15 amino acids. Germline V gene sequence: CDR1 MGHRA, CDR2 YSYEKL. With 1 base clipped from V and 4 bases from J, the junction kept 3 bases outside the gene matches. The CDR3 DNA sequence: TGCGCCAGCAGCCAAGGGGGACAGATTAATGAAAAACTGTTTTTT. Translating it yields CASSQGGQINEKLFF.

The chain uses TRBV3-1 (or the pseudogene TRBV3-2) and TRBJ2-1; D possibly corresponds to TRBD2 (6 bases). The CDR3 runs 14 residues. V lost 3 bases and J 15 bases, leaving 21 bases between the germline ends. Germline CDR1 LGHDT, CDR2 YNNKEL (reference sequence). CDR3 loop: CASSQPGANPGRFF. CDR3 sequence (DNA): TGTGCCAGCAGCCAGCCGGGAGCTAACCCCGGCAGGTTCTTC.

The rearrangement joins TRBV2 to TRBJ1-5; perhaps TRBD1 as D (6 bases). CDR1 and CDR2 from the germline V gene are SNHLY and FYNNEI. V was clipped by 5 bases and J by 0 bases, with 11 bases between them. This CDR3 has 15 residues. The CDR3 nucleotides are TGTGCCAGCAGTCTCGGGACATTTAGCAATCAGCCCCAGCATTTT. Its translation: CASSLGTFSNQPQHF.

The chain carries TRBV19 and TRBJ2-3, with D possibly matching TRBD1 (6 bases). This CDR3 comprises 14 residues. V was pared by 6 bases and J by 4 bases, with 14 bases between. The germline gives CDR1 LNHDA, CDR2 SQIVND (reference sequence). CDR3 loop: CASRRQASADTQYF. The CDR3, as DNA: TGTGCCAGTAGGAGACAGGCGTCGGCAGATACGCAGTATTTT.

The genes are TRBV12-5 and TRBJ1-2, with TRBD1 identical over 7 bases. CDR1 and CDR2 from the germline V gene are LGHNT and FRNRAP. The CDR3 loop spans 14 amino acids. Germline trimming cut 1 base from V and 5 bases from J; bases unmatched to any gene: 4. The CDR3 coding sequence is TGTGCTAGTGGTTTGGGACAGGGATTGTATGGCTACACCTTC. This sequence encodes CASGLGQGLYGYTF. Filled out from reference TRBV12-5 and TRBJ1-2, the complete variable domain reads DARVTQTPRHKVTEMGQEVTMRCQPILGHNTVFWYRQTMMQGLELLAYFRNRAPLDDSGMPKDRFSAEMPDATLATLKIQPSEPRDSAVYFCASGLGQGLYGYTFGSGTRLTVV.

The chain joins TRBV7-2 to TRBJ2-2; D is ambiguous. Germline V lookup: CDR1 SGHTA, CDR2 FQGNSA. The CDR3 is made up of 14 amino acids. V was pared by 4 bases and J by 3 bases, with 9 bases between. The CDR3 is CASSSLGHTGELFF. The CDR3 nucleotides are TGTGCCAGCAGCTCGCTAGGTCACACCGGGGAGCTGTTTTTT.

J is TRBJ2-5 and V is TRBV28, with 9 bases lining up with TRBD1. The CDR3 loop spans 13 amino acids. Germline lookup yields CDR1 MDHEN and CDR2 SYDVKM. The V gene end was trimmed by 6 bases and the J gene end by 5 bases; junction bases not matched to a gene: 4. CDR3 sequence reads: CASSRQGGETQYF. The CDR3 DNA reads TGTGCCAGCAGCCGACAGGGGGGGGAGACCCAGTACTTC.

In this sample, this clone turned up a few times. The chain employs TRBV11-2 and TRBJ1-6; D unclear. The V end was cut by 6 bases, the J end by 0 bases, with 9 bases between. This CDR3 region has 15 residues. CDR1 is SGHAT, CDR2 FQNNGV, per germline. DNA of the CDR3: TGTGCCAGCAGTATGACTGACTCCTATAATTCACCCCTCCACTTT. Translating gives CASSMTDSYNSPLHF.

The CDR3 nucleotides are TGCGCCAGCAGCAACGCCCCTAAAGAGACCCAGTACTTC. Amino acids: CASSNAPKETQYF. V and J are TRBV5-1 and TRBJ2-5; D is unresolved. V lost 4 bases to trimming and J lost 3 bases, with 10 bases between them. The germline V gene encodes CDR1 SGHRS and CDR2 YFSETQ. The CDR3 sequence is 13 residues long.

This clone was found a few times. V and J are TRBV5-1 and TRBJ2-5; 14 bases are shared with TRBD2. Germline CDR1 is SGHRS and CDR2 is YFSETQ. This CDR3 contains 16 residues. J lost 6 bases, V lost 4 bases, and 8 bases had no gene match. The chain's CDR3 is CASSVGLAGVEKTQYF. For the CDR3, the DNA is TGCGCCAGCAGCGTGGGACTAGCGGGAGTGGAAAAGACCCAGTACTTC.

DNA for the CDR3: TGTGCCAGCTCACCACCTAGCGGGGGAACCAATGAGCAGTTCTTC. It yields the protein CASSPPSGGTNEQFF. The V gene is TRBV18, the J gene TRBJ2-1; TRBD2 matches 9 bases. This CDR3 spans 15 amino acids. The junction had 3 bases not matched to a gene; V was cut back by 0 bases and J by 6 bases. Per the germline V gene, CDR1 is KGHSH and CDR2 is LQKENI.

This clone was picked up a small number of times. The J gene is TRBJ1-2, the V gene TRBV28; D remains unclear. The CDR3 is 13 residues long. Germline V gene sequence: CDR1 MDHEN, CDR2 SYDVKM. V was shortened by 7 bases and J by 2 bases, with 11 bases between the two germline ends. The CDR3 loop is CASTPARNYGYTF. CDR3 nucleotide sequence: TGTGCCAGCACCCCGGCCAGGAACTATGGCTACACCTTC.

This clone was seen only a few times. The V and J genes are TRBV7-2 and TRBJ2-3, with 8 bases lining up with TRBD2. V lost 1 base to trimming and J lost 6 bases; unmatched junction nucleotides: 6. Germline V lookup: CDR1 SGHTA, CDR2 FQGNSA. The CDR3 sequence is 15 residues long. The CDR3 bases are TGTGCCAGCAGCTTAGGGGCGGGGGGCAGTGATACGCAGTATTTT. This translates into CASSLGAGGSDTQYF.